A single sample is the source of the 9 T cell receptor beta chains below, sequenced in a study of T cell repertoires in cytomegalovirus infection. For these TCRs, the target antigens are not known. TCRdb recomputed calls from the reads with MiXCR, one row per CDR3 protein. Of roughly 280,000 distinct CDR3 sequences listed, around 20% were seen once; the top ten hold under 25%. Sequencing was performed on cultured PBMCs, taken from culture after CMV antigen stimulation. All receptors derive from a human donor in good health (CMV status not recorded). Some clones in this sample may be carry-over from other donors' samples.

This clonotype was observed a few times. The chain recombines TRBV20-1 with TRBJ1-5; TRBD1 matches at 10 bases. CDR1 DFQATT and CDR2 SNEGSKA come from the germline V gene (reference sequence). This CDR3 region has 18 residues. Trimming at V came to 2 bases and at J to 0 bases, leaving 10 bases not matched to a gene. The CDR3: CSARNRQGAYYSNQPQHF. CDR3 nucleotides: TGCAGTGCTAGAAACAGACAGGGGGCATACTATAGCAATCAGCCCCAGCATTTT.

The V call is TRBV6-5, the J call TRBJ2-5, with a weak D call TRBD2 (7 bases). Germline assignment: CDR1 MNHEY and CDR2 SVGAGI. The CDR3 contains 13 residues. Trimming took off 4 bases at V and 6 bases at J, with 12 bases between the two ends. CDR3 DNA: TGTGCCAGCAGTTGGGGGGGGCACCAGACCCAGTACTTC. Protein product: CASSWGGHQTQYF.

The J gene is TRBJ1-6, the V gene TRBV27; D ambiguous. V lost 1 base to trimming and J lost 15 bases, with 10 bases between them. Germline-derived CDR1 and CDR2 are MNHEY and SMNVEV (reference sequence). The CDR3 contains 12 residues. Here the CDR3 DNA reads TGTGCCAGCAGTTTATTTCGGCGGGTCCTCCACTTT. Its protein is CASSLFRRVLHF.

This clonotype is a singleton in its sample. The chain combines TRBV5-1 with TRBJ2-3; perhaps D is TRBD1 or TRBD2 (5 bases each). The CDR3 covers 15 residues. Deletions cut 3 bases from V and 5 bases from J, with 16 bases between. CDR1 and CDR2 from the germline V gene are SGHRS and YFSETQ. In DNA form, the CDR3 reads TGCGCCAGCAGCTGGGGGAGTAGGAGCGTAGATACGCAGTATTTT. Encoded protein: CASSWGSRSVDTQYF.

This clonotype was observed many times. The rearrangement uses TRBV12-3 or TRBV12-4 and TRBJ1-1, with D uncertain. Trimming removed 5 bases from V and 8 bases from J, with 9 bases in between. CDR3 length: 11 amino acids. The CDR3 nucleotides are TGTGCCAGCAGTCCCCTGCCCGAAGCTTTCTTT. It yields the protein CASSPLPEAFF.

Ten or more counts support this clonotype. V and J are TRBV7-8 and TRBJ2-4; D is possibly TRBD2 (6 bases). The CDR3 runs 18 residues. V was trimmed by 5 bases and J by 0 bases, leaving 20 bases between them. In germline, CDR1 is SGHVS, CDR2 FQNEAQ. CDR3 protein: CASSPRQRAEKAKNIQYF. CDR3 sequence (DNA): TGTGCCAGCAGCCCTAGACAGCGGGCGGAAAAAGCCAAAAACATTCAGTACTTC.

This clonotype showed up just a few times. The genes are TRBV4-3 and TRBJ2-3; TRBD2 aligns across 8 bases. V lost 3 bases, J lost 2 bases, and 10 bases stayed unmatched. Germline CDR1 is LGHNA and CDR2 is YSLEER. The CDR3 is 17 amino acids. The CDR3 loop reads CASSQGTRERVTDTQYF. CDR3 coding DNA: TGCGCCAGCAGCCAGGGGACTAGGGAGCGGGTCACAGATACGCAGTATTTT.

This chain links TRBV12-3 or TRBV12-4 with TRBJ1-2; D is unclear. This CDR3 is built from 15 residues. The ends were cut back, 0 bases at V and 0 bases at J, with 8 bases in the middle. The CDR3 spells CASSLAGLPNYGYTF. The DNA of the CDR3 is TGTGCCAGCAGTTTAGCAGGCCTTCCTAACTATGGCTACACCTTC.

This clonotype came up a few times. This rearrangement joins TRBV4-3 to TRBJ1-2, with D uncertain. Germline V lookup: CDR1 LGHNA, CDR2 YSLEER. Trimming cost V 1 base and J 4 bases, with 13 bases left between them. CDR3 size: 15 residues. CDR3 nucleotides: TGCGCCAGCAGCCAAGGCGTCAGGATGACCTATGGCTACACCTTC. Translating it yields CASSQGVRMTYGYTF.